This TCR beta chain was captured by sequencing in a study of technical replicates of blood from several donors. Germline V gene data show CDR1 as SGHDT and CDR2 as YYEEEE. Trimming took 4 bases from V and 2 from J, leaving 13 bases between them. There are 14 residues in the CDR3. The method was immunoSEQ multiplex PCR; TCRdb's version includes in-frame clones alone and lacks a portion of them. Among about 81,000 clones listed, almost 96% were seen once. This TCR was recovered from a human donor in good health. The chain combines TRBV5-6 with TRBJ2-7, with TRBD1 as a possible D gene (6 bases). Sequencing input: T cells isolated from PBMCs. CDR3 in amino acids: CASSLQGITYEQYF. The CDR3 bases are TGTGCCAGCAGCCTCCAGGGGATTACCTACGAGCAGTACTTC.